Listed here are 16 T cell receptor beta chains from one sample, sequenced in a study of blood T cell repertoires in COVID-19. Here immunoSEQ multiplex PCR was the method, and the copy in TCRdb shows in-frame clones only, minus some. The sample lists 150,000 to 200,000 clones; roughly 86% were seen once. The source material was peripheral blood. All receptors come from a man aged 40-55 years with active or convalescent COVID-19.

The rearrangement uses TRBV27 and TRBJ1-2; 7 bases agree with TRBD1. This CDR3 comprises 15 residues. V was pared by 6 bases and J by 1 base, with 8 bases of the junction left unmatched. The V gene's germline CDR1 is MNHEY and CDR2 SMNVEV (reference sequence). The DNA for the CDR3 is TGTGCCAGCAGGCCGGGACAGACGATTAACTATGGCTACACCTTC. Translation: CASRPGQTINYGYTF.

This chain links TRBV18 with TRBJ1-5; maybe TRBD1 (5 bases). This CDR3 has 16 amino acids. V was shortened by 1 base and J by 7 bases, with 17 bases between the two germline ends. Germline lookup yields CDR1 KGHSH and CDR2 LQKENI. The CDR3: CASSPQIGGGWQPQHF. DNA for the CDR3: TGTGCCAGCTCACCACAGATCGGTGGGGGGTGGCAGCCCCAGCATTTT.

The chain uses TRBV15 and TRBJ1-6, with D uncertain. CDR3 length: 16 amino acids. The germline CDR1 and CDR2 sequences are LNHNV and YYDKDF (reference sequence). V was trimmed by 0 bases and J by 10 bases, leaving 16 bases between them. The CDR3 loop reads CATSRDRVESGSPLHF. Here the CDR3 DNA reads TGTGCCACCAGCAGAGATCGAGTCGAGAGCGGCTCACCCCTCCACTTT.

The chain links TRBV11-2 to TRBJ1-4; TRBD1 matches 10 bases. Per germline, CDR1 SGHAT and CDR2 FQNNGV. This CDR3 is 15 amino acids long. Losses at the gene ends were 5 bases for V and 7 bases for J; bases not matched to a gene: 7. CDR3 protein: CASSPGQGGIEKLFF. The CDR3 nucleotides are TGTGCCAGCAGCCCCGGACAGGGGGGCATTGAAAAACTGTTTTTT.

CDR3 DNA: TGCGCCAGCAGCCCGGGACAGGGAAGCCCTAACTATGGCTACACCTTC. Protein product: CASSPGQGSPNYGYTF. The V gene is TRBV5-1, the J gene TRBJ1-2; 9 positions match TRBD1. This CDR3 has 16 amino acids. Looked up from germline, CDR1 is SGHRS and CDR2 is YFSETQ. Trimming took 4 bases from V and 0 from J; bases not matched to a gene: 7. Complete variable domain (other parts from reference TRBV5-1 and TRBJ1-2): KAGVTQTPRYLIKTRGQQVTLSCSPISGHRSVSWYQQTPGQGLQFLFEYFSETQRNKGNFPGRFSGRQFSNSRSEMNVSTLELGDSALYLCASSPGQGSPNYGYTFGSGTRLTVV.

This chain connects TRBV5-1 to TRBJ1-6; 8 nucleotides line up with TRBD1. Germline values: CDR1 SGHRS, CDR2 YFSETQ. J gave up 7 bases and V 4 bases, and 4 bases lay outside the gene matches. The CDR3 totals 14 residues. CDR3 sequence (DNA): TGCGCCAGCAGCCTGGGACAGGAAAATTCACCCCTCCACTTT. It codes for CASSLGQENSPLHF.

The CDR3 region is CAGRQYGKGPEGEQYF. The CDR3 DNA is TGTGCCGGACGCCAATACGGGAAAGGCCCCGAGGGCGAGCAGTACTTC. This chain connects TRBV5-4 to TRBJ2-7, with D tentatively TRBD2 (5 bases). CDR3 length equals 16 residues. Germline CDR1 SGHNT, CDR2 YYREEE (reference sequence). Trimming left V 10 bases short and J 6 bases short, with 29 bases between.

This sequence joins TRBV11-2 and TRBJ2-7; 12 bases line up with TRBD1. The ends lost 6 bases at V and 6 bases at J; junction bases unmatched: 6. Germline V gene sequence: CDR1 SGHAT, CDR2 FQNNGV. The CDR3 runs to 14 residues. The CDR3 sequence: CASRAGQGAPEQYF. The CDR3 nucleotides read TGTGCCAGCAGGGCGGGACAGGGGGCCCCCGAGCAGTACTTC.

The chain is built from TRBV5-4 and TRBJ2-3, with 10 nucleotides matching TRBD1. Germline V gene data show CDR1 as SGHNT and CDR2 as YYREEE (reference sequence). This CDR3 is 15 amino acids long. V shed 4 bases, J shed 3 bases, and the junction held 5 bases outside the gene matches. The CDR3 spells CASSGDRGQTDTQYF. As DNA, the CDR3 is TGTGCCAGCAGCGGCGACAGGGGGCAGACAGATACGCAGTATTTT.

As for this clone: Other nucleotide sequences in the sample specify the same CDR3. V usage is TRBV19 and J usage is TRBJ1-1; possibly TRBD1 for D (5 bases). Trimming took off 3 bases at V and 0 bases at J, with 8 bases between the two ends. The CDR3 is 14 residues long. Germline loops: CDR1 LNHDA, CDR2 SQIVND (reference sequence). The CDR3 bases are TGTGCCAGTAGTATCACAGGCATGAACACTGAAGCTTTCTTT. It codes for CASSITGMNTEAFF. The full variable domain, with the rest looked up from reference TRBV19 and TRBJ1-1, is DGGITQSPKYLFRKEGQNVTLSCEQNLNHDAMYWYRQDPGQGLRLIYYSQIVNDFQKGDIAEGYSVSREKKESFPLTVTSAQKNPTAFYLCASSITGMNTEAFFGQGTRLTVV.

This chain connects TRBV4-3 to TRBJ2-5, with 8 bases identical to TRBD1. Germline loops: CDR1 LGHNA, CDR2 YSLEER. The CDR3 spans 17 residues. Losses at the gene ends were 3 bases for V and 9 bases for J; bases not matched to a gene: 18. The CDR3 is CASSHTYAGQASQAQYF. The CDR3 nucleotides are TGCGCCAGCAGCCATACTTACGCGGGACAGGCCTCCCAGGCCCAGTACTTC.

This clone was counted a single time. CDR3 nucleotide sequence: TGTGCCAGCACCTCTCTCCCAGGGTTTGAAAAACTGTTTTTT. This codes for CASTSLPGFEKLFF. V usage is TRBV28 and J usage is TRBJ1-4; possible D gene TRBD1, 5 bases. CDR3 length: 14 amino acids. The germline V gene encodes CDR1 MDHEN and CDR2 SYDVKM. With 7 bases removed from V and 7 bases from J, the gap between germline ends came to 16 bases.

The V call is TRBV5-1, the J call TRBJ1-1; tentative D call: TRBD1 (6 bases). Looked up from germline, CDR1 is SGHRS and CDR2 is YFSETQ. The V gene lost 7 bases and the J gene lost 4 bases, with 17 bases spanning the gap. The CDR3 totals 14 residues. Here the CDR3 reads CASGAGVDVTEAFF. In DNA form, the CDR3 reads TGCGCCAGCGGGGCAGGGGTCGATGTCACTGAAGCTTTCTTT.

The CDR3 protein is CSVGEAVDTQYF. The CDR3 DNA follows: TGCAGCGTCGGTGAAGCGGTCGATACGCAGTATTTT. The chain couples TRBV29-1 to TRBJ2-3; D possibly corresponds to TRBD2 (5 bases). Trimming took 6 bases from V and 6 from J, leaving 13 bases between them. CDR3 size: 12 residues. Germline V gene lookup returns CDR1 SQVTM and CDR2 ANQGSEA.

The rearrangement uses TRBV19 and TRBJ1-3; D remains unclear. CDR1 and CDR2 from the germline V gene are LNHDA and SQIVND (reference sequence). The V end was cut by 7 bases, the J end by 4 bases, with 14 bases between. The CDR3 has 14 residues. The CDR3 nucleotides are TGTGCCAGTAAGAGTGTATTCTCCGGAAACACCATATATTTT. Its protein product is CASKSVFSGNTIYF.

The rearrangement uses TRBV12-5 and TRBJ1-2; 7 positions match TRBD1. The CDR3 is made up of 16 amino acids. V lost 1 base, J lost 8 bases, and 13 bases stayed unmatched. Germline assignment: CDR1 LGHNT and CDR2 FRNRAP. The CDR3 DNA is TGTGCTAGTGGTTTGGGACAGGGACAAGTAGTGAGGGGCTACACCTTC. Translating it yields CASGLGQGQVVRGYTF.